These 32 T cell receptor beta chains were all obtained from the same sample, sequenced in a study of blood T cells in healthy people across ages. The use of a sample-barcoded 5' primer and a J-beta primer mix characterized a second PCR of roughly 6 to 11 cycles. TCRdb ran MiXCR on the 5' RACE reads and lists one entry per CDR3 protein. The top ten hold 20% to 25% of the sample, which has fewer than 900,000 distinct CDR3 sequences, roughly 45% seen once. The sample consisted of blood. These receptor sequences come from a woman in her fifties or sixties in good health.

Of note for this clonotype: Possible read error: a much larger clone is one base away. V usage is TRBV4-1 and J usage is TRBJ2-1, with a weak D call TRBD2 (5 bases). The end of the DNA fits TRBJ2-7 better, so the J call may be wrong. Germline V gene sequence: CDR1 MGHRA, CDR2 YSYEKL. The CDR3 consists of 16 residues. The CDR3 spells CASSQERAYPYNEQYF. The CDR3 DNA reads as TGCGCCAGCAGCCAAGAGAGGGCATACCCCTACAATGAGCAGTACTTC.

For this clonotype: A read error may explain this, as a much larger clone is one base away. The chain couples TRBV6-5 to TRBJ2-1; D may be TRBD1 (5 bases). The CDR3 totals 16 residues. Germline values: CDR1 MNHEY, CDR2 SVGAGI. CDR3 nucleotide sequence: TGTGCCAGCGGTTACTCTAGGGGTTATAGGTACAATGAGCAGTTCTTC. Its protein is CASGYSRGYRYNEQFF.

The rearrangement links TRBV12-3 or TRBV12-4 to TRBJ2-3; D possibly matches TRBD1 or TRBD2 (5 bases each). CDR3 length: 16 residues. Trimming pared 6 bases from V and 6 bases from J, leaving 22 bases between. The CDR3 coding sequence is TGTGCCAGCAGGGGGATGGGACGCCTCCTCACGGATACGCAGTATTTT. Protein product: CASRGMGRLLTDTQYF.

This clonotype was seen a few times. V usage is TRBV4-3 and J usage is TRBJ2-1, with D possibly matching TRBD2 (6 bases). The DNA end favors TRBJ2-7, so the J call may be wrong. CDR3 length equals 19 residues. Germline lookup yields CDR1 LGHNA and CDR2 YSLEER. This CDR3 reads CASSQGSSSDTIAYNEQYF. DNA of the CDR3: TGCGCCAGCAGCCAAGGAAGCTCTAGCGACACGATCGCGTACAATGAGCAGTACTTC.

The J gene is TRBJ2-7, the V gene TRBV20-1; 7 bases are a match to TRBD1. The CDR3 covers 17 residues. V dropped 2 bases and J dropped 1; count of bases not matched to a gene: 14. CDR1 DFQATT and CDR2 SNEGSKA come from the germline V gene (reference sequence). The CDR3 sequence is CSARSAWGQLASYEQYF. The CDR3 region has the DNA TGCAGTGCTAGATCGGCTTGGGGACAGTTAGCATCCTACGAGCAGTACTTC.

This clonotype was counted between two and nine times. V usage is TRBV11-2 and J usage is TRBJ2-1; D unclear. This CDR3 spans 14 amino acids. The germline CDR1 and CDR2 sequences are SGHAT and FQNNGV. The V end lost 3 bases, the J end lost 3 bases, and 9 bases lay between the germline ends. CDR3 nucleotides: TGTGCCAGCAGCTTGAGGAGCTTCTACAATGAGCAGTTCTTC. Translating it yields CASSLRSFYNEQFF.

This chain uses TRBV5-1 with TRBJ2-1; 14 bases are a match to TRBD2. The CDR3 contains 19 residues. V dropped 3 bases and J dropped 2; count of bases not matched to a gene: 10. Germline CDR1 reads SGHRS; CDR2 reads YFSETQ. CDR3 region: CASSSPGTSGGSPYNEQFF. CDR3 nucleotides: TGCGCCAGCAGCTCCCCCGGGACTAGCGGGGGCAGCCCCTACAATGAGCAGTTCTTC.

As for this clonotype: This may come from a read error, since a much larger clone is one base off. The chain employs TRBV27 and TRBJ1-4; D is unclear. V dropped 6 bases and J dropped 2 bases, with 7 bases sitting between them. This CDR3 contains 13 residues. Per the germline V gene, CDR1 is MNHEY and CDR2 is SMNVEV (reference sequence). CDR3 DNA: TGTGCCAGCAGGTTCCGGACTAATGAAAAACTGTTTTTT. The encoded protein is CASRFRTNEKLFF.

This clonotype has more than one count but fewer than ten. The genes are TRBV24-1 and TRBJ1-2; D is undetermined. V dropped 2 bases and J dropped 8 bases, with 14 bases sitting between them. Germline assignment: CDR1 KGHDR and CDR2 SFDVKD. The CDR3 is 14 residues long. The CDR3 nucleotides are TGTGCCACCAGTGATTCAGCGCGACGGGAAGGCTACACCTTC. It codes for CATSDSARREGYTF.

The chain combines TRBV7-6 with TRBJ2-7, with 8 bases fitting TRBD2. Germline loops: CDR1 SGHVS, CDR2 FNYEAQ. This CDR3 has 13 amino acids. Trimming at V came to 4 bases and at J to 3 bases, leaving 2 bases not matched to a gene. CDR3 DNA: TGTGCCAGCAGCTCGGGGGGGCACTACGAGCAGTACTTC. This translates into CASSSGGHYEQYF.

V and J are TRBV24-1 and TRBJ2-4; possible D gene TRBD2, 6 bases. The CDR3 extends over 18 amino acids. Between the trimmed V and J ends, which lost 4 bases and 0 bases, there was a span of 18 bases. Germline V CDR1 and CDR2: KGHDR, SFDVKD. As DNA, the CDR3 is TGTGCCACCAGTGACGGGGGTCTCAATTCGATAGCCAAAAACATTCAGTACTTC. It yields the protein CATSDGGLNSIAKNIQYF.

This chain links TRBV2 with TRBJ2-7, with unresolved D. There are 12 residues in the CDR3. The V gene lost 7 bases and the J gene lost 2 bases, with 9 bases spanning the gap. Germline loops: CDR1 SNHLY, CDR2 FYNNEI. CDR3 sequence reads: CASKDNTYEQYF. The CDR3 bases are TGTGCCAGCAAGGATAATACCTACGAGCAGTACTTC.

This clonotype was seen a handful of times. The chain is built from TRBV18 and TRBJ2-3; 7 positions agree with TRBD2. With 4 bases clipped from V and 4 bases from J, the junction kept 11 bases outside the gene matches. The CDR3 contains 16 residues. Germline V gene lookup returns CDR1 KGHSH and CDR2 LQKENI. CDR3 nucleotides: TGTGCCAGCTCACTAGCCCCGGGACTAACAGCAGATACGCAGTATTTT. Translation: CASSLAPGLTADTQYF.

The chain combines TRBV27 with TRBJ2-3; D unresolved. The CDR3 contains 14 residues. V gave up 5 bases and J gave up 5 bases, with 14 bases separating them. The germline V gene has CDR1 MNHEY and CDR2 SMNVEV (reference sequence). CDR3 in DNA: TGTGCCAGCAGTACGGCCCAAGTAGGAGATACGCAGTATTTT. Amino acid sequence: CASSTAQVGDTQYF.

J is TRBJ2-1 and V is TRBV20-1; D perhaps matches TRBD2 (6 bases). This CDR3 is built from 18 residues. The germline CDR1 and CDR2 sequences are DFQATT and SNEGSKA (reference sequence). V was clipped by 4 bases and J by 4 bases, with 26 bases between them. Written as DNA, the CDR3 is TGCAGTGCTACCCGGGGGAGGCGGGCTAACAAGGGGTACAATGAGCAGTTCTTC. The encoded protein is CSATRGRRANKGYNEQFF.

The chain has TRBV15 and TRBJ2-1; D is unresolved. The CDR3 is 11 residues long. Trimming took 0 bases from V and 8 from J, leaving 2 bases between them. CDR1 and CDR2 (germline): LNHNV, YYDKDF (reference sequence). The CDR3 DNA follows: TGTGCCACCAGCAGAGACTATGAGCAGTTCTTC. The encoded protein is CATSRDYEQFF. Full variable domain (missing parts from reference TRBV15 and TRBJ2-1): DAMVIQNPRYQVTQFGKPVTLSCSQTLNHNVMYWYQQKSSQAPKLLFHYYDKDFNNEADTPDNFQSRRPNTSFCFLDIRSPGLGDTAMYLCATSRDYEQFFGPGTRLTVL.

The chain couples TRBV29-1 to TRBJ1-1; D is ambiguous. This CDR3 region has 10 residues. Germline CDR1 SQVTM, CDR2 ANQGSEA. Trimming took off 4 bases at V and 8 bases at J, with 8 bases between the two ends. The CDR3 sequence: CSVVAAEAFF. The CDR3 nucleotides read TGCAGCGTTGTTGCGGCGGAAGCTTTCTTT.

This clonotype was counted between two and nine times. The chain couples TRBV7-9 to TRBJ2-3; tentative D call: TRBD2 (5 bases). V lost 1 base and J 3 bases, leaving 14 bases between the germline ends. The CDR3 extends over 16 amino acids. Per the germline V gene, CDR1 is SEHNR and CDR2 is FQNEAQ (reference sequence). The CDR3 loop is CASSLVGGSRTDTQYF. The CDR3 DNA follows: TGTGCCAGCAGCTTAGTTGGTGGGAGCCGGACAGATACGCAGTATTTT.

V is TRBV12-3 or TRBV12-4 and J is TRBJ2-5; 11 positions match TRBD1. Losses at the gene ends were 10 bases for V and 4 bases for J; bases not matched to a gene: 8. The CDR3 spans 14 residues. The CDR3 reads CAISRDRGGETQYF. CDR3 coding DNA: TGTGCCATTTCCCGGGACAGGGGGGGAGAGACCCAGTACTTC.

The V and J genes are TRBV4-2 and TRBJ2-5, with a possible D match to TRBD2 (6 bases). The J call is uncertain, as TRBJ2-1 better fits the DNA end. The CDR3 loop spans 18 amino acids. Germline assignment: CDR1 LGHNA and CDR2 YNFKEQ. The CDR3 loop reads CASSQEDLGGTLQETQFF. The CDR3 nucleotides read TGTGCCAGCAGCCAAGAGGACCTTGGCGGGACCCTTCAAGAGACCCAGTTCTTC.

The CDR3 region is CSVVFPGQNIQYF. As DNA, the CDR3 is TGCAGCGTCGTCTTTCCGGGACAAAACATTCAGTACTTC. The rearrangement uses TRBV29-1 and TRBJ2-4; D tentatively reads TRBD1 or TRBD2 (5 bases each). CDR3 length equals 13 residues. Germline values: CDR1 SQVTM, CDR2 ANQGSEA. Between the trimmed V and J ends, which lost 6 bases and 5 bases, there was a span of 14 bases.

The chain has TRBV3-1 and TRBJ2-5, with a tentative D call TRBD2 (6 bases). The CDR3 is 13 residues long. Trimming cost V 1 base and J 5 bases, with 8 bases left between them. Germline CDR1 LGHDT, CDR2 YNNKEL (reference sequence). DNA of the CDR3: TGTGCCAGCAGCCAAGGGGACTCTGAGACCCAGTACTTC. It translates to CASSQGDSETQYF.

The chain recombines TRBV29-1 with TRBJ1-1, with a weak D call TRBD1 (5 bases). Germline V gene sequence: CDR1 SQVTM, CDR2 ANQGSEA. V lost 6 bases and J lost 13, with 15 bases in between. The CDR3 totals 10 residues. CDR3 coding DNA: TGCAGCGTCCATGGGACCGAGGTTTTCTTT. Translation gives CSVHGTEVFF.

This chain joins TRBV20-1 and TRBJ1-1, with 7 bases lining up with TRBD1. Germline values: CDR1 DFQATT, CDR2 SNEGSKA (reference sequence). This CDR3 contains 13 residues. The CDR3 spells CGATRDRNTEAFF. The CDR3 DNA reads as TGCGGAGCGACCCGGGACAGGAACACTGAAGCTTTCTTT.

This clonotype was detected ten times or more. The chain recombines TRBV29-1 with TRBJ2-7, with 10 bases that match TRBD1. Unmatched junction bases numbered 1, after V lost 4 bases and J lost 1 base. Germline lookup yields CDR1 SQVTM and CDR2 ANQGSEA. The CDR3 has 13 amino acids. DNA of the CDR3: TGCAGCGTTGGGGGACAGGGGTCCTACGAGCAGTACTTC. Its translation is CSVGGQGSYEQYF.

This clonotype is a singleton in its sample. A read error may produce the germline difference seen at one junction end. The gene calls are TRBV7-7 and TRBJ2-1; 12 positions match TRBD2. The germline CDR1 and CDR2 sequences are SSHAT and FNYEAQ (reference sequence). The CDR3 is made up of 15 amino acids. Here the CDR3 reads CASSPTSGGSNEQFF. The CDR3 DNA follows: TGTGCTAGCAGTCCAACTAGCGGGGGGAGCAATGAGCAGTTCTTC.

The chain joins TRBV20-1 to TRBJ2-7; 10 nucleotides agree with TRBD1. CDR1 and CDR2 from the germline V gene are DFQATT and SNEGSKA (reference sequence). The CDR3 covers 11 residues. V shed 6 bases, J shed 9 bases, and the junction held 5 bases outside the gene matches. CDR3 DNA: TGCAGTGCCACCGACAGGGGGCGGCAGTACTTC. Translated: CSATDRGRQYF.

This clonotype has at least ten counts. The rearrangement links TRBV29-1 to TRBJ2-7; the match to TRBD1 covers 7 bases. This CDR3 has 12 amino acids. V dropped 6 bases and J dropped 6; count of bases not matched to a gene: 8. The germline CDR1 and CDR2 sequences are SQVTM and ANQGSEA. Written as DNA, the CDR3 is TGCAGCGTGGGGGTCAGGGGGTTCGAGCAGTACTTC. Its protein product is CSVGVRGFEQYF.

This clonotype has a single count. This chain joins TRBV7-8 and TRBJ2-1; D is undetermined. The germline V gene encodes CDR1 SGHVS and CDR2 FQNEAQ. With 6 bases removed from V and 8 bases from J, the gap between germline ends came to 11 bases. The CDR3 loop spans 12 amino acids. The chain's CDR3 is CASRSDIYEQFF. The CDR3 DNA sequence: TGTGCCAGCAGGTCGGATATTTATGAGCAGTTCTTC. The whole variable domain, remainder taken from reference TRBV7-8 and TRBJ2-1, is GAGVSQSPRYKVAKRGQDVALRCDPISGHVSLFWYQQALGQGPEFLTYFQNEAQLDKSGLPSDRFFAERPEGSVSTLKIQRTQQEDSAVYLCASRSDIYEQFFGPGTRLTVL.

As DNA, the CDR3 is TGTGCCAGCAACCAACGGACTATGGGGGAGACCCAGTACTTC. It translates to CASNQRTMGETQYF. The chain employs TRBV7-2 and TRBJ2-5; D perhaps matches TRBD2 (6 bases). Germline V gives CDR1 SGHTA, CDR2 FQGNSA. V lost 7 bases to trimming and J lost 5 bases, with 17 bases between them. The CDR3 runs 14 residues.

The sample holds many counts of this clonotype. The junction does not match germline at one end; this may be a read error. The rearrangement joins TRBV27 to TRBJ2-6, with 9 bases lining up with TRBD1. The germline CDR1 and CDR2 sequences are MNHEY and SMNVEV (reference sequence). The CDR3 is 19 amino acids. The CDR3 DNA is TGTGCCAGCAGTGCATTCCGGGACAGGGCCCCCTCTCGGGCCAACGTCCTGACTTTC. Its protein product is CASSAFRDRAPSRANVLTF.

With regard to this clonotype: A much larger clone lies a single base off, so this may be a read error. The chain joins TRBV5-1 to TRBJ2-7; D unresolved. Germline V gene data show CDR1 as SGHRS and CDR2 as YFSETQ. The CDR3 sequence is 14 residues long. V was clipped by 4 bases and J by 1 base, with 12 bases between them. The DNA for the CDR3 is TGCGCCAGCAGCCAGAGCTTGCAGTCCTACGAGCAGTACTTC. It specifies CASSQSLQSYEQYF.